The 9 T cell receptor beta chains below come from one sample, sequenced in a study of post-analysis software for immune sequencing data (dated by TCRdb to the mid-2010s). Library preparation employed PCR. The instrument was an Illumina HiSeq 2500. Unique molecular identifiers were incorporated into TCR beta cDNA libraries to reduce PCR and sequencing biases. TCRdb's own reprocessing of the public reads used fastp at Q25 and MiXCR and kept productive beta chains. Records with the same CDR3 protein are collapsed into one entry carrying the most frequent genes and DNA. Here the sample has 380,000 or so distinct CDR3 sequences; less than 35% occur a single time. The ten most abundant clones make up roughly 13% of the sample. No antigen has been assigned to these receptors. Study-level results and caveats: About 5 TRBV segments, including TRBV5-6, TRBV5-1 and TRBV20-1, were significantly more frequent in patients than controls.

The source material was blood. These receptors all come from a girl between 5 and 17 years old with multiple sclerosis.

The chain recombines TRBV13 with TRBJ2-4, with 10 bases aligning to TRBD1. Germline CDR1 reads PRHDT; CDR2 reads FYEKMQ (reference sequence). The CDR3 has 17 residues. Trimming cost V 1 base and J 3 bases; bases outside gene matches: 6. The CDR3 region is CASSLEGTGEFKNIQYF. CDR3 in DNA: TGTGCCAGCAGCTTAGAAGGGACAGGGGAGTTCAAAAACATTCAGTACTTC.

The chain carries TRBV29-1 and TRBJ1-2; no clear D gene. Germline-derived CDR1 and CDR2 are SQVTM and ANQGSEA. The CDR3 is made up of 11 amino acids. V gave up 4 bases and J gave up 4 bases, with 7 bases separating them. The CDR3 DNA sequence: TGCAGCGTTGTGACTCCCTATGGCTACACCTTC. It translates to CSVVTPYGYTF.

The J gene is TRBJ2-3, the V gene TRBV9; tentative D call: TRBD1 (6 bases). There are 14 residues in the CDR3. V dropped 3 bases and J dropped 5 bases, with 13 bases sitting between them. Germline CDR1 reads SGDLS; CDR2 reads YYNGEE. This chain's CDR3 is CASSAGRGIDTQYF. The CDR3 region has the DNA TGTGCCAGCAGCGCTGGAAGGGGGATAGATACGCAGTATTTT. The whole variable domain, remainder taken from reference TRBV9 and TRBJ2-3, is DSGVTQTPKHLITATGQRVTLRCSPRSGDLSVYWYQQSLDQGLQFLIQYYNGEERAKGNILERFSAQQFPDLHSELNLSSLELGDSALYFCASSAGRGIDTQYFGPGTRLTVL.

The chain employs TRBV7-2 and TRBJ2-7, with 8 bases fitting TRBD2. CDR3 length: 16 residues. Losses at the gene ends were 0 bases for V and 4 bases for J; bases not matched to a gene: 8. From germline, CDR1 is SGHTA and CDR2 FQGNSA. CDR3 bases: TGTGCCAGCAGCTTAGCCCCCGGAAGCGGGGGTTACGAGCAGTACTTC. Amino acids: CASSLAPGSGGYEQYF.

Points on this clonotype: Mismatch with germline at one junction end may stem from a read error. The V gene is TRBV12-3 or TRBV12-4, the J gene TRBJ2-1; 8 bases line up with TRBD2. CDR3 size: 13 residues. The CDR3 sequence: CTSNGGANNEQFF. CDR3 sequence (DNA): TGTACCAGCAACGGGGGGGCCAACAATGAGCAGTTCTTC.

This clonotype turned up a few times. This chain uses TRBV7-2 with TRBJ1-2; the match to TRBD1 covers 12 bases. V lost 4 bases and J lost 3; bases outside the gene matches: 6. The CDR3 sequence is 16 residues long. Germline CDR1 reads SGHTA; CDR2 reads FQGNSA. CDR3 DNA: TGTGCCAGCAGCTCGCCGGGACAGGGGGCGTACTATGGCTACACCTTC. Residues: CASSSPGQGAYYGYTF.

This clonotype has just a few counts. V is TRBV4-3 and J is TRBJ2-6, with a possible D match to TRBD1 (5 bases). CDR3 size: 17 residues. Trimming removed 6 bases at V and 0 bases at J, with 15 bases between. Germline CDR1 LGHNA, CDR2 YSLEER. For the CDR3, the DNA is TGCGCCAGCAGTATAGGGGCAAGCAGCTCTGGGGCCAACGTCCTGACTTTC. It translates to CASSIGASSSGANVLTF.

The rearrangement uses TRBV20-1 and TRBJ2-3; 8 nucleotides align to TRBD2. Trimming cost V 5 bases and J 4 bases; bases outside gene matches: 17. CDR1 is DFQATT, CDR2 SNEGSKA, per germline (reference sequence). The CDR3 runs to 17 residues. CDR3 nucleotide sequence: TGCAGTGCTCCACCCCGGGGGGGGCTCGGATTATCAGATACGCAGTATTTT. Translation gives CSAPPRGGLGLSDTQYF.

J is TRBJ2-2 and V is TRBV7-9; perhaps D is TRBD1 or TRBD2 (5 bases each). CDR1 and CDR2 (germline): SEHNR, FQNEAQ (reference sequence). With 5 bases removed from V and 7 bases from J, the gap between germline ends came to 26 bases. The CDR3 extends over 18 amino acids. CDR3 loop: CASSNTGPPRYGNGELFF. The DNA of the CDR3 is TGTGCCAGCAGCAATACGGGACCGCCGCGGTATGGGAACGGGGAGCTGTTTTTT. Complete variable domain (other parts from reference TRBV7-9 and TRBJ2-2): DTGVSQNPRHKITKRGQNVTFRCDPISEHNRLYWYRQTLGQGPEFLTYFQNEAQLEKSRLLSDRFSAERPKGSFSTLEIQRTEQGDSAMYLCASSNTGPPRYGNGELFFGEGSRLTVL.